The clone carrying this T cell receptor (beta chain) was observed many times. No antigen is known for it. The sample originates from a study of glioma-infiltrating T cells. Study-level points and caveats: Non-neoplastic patients had below-expected tissue-blood divergence, while all gliomas exceeded expectation.

V gave up 2 bases and J gave up 0 bases, with 13 bases separating them. CDR3 size: 15 residues. The germline gives CDR1 DFQATT, CDR2 SNEGSKA (reference sequence). Using RNA template, CDR3s of TCR alpha and beta were amplified with iRepertoire arm-PCR. TCRdb fed the multiplex PCR reads into MiXCR, producing one record per CDR3 protein. The sample consists of fewer than 110,000 distinct CDR3 sequences, around 31% of them appearing once. Material: glioma tissue, nonneoplastic brain tissue, or PBMCs (not recorded which). The clonotype was recovered from a human donor with low-grade glioma or glioblastoma, undergoing nonglioma brain surgery, or in good health (not recorded which). V is TRBV20-1 and J is TRBJ1-1; maybe TRBD1 (6 bases). The CDR3 loop is CSARKGTTLNTEAFF. The CDR3 DNA reads TGCAGTGCTAGAAAGGGGACAACCTTGAACACTGAAGCTTTCTTT.